These T cell receptor beta chains were read from a single sample in a study of regulatory T cells in long-lasting Graves disease. TCRdb reanalysed the multiplex PCR reads using MiXCR and keeps one entry per CDR3 protein. The sample lists some 600,000 distinct CDR3 sequences, about 15% occurring once. These records were also assigned to another study, of T cells in Graves' hyperthyroidism and ophthalmopathy.

The material sequenced was peripheral blood mononuclear cells (PBMCs), taken at new diagnosis, from a patient treated with antithyroid drugs. The receptors originated from a young man with Graves disease. The conserved cysteine and the conserved F or W are not part of the CDR3 here.

j_gene	v_gene	CDR3aa
TRBJ2-7	TRBV5-1	ASSLPHAEQY
TRBJ2-3	TRBV10-1	ASSAGSGSTDTQY
TRBJ2-1	TRBV3-1	ASSQDIGGVDEQF
TRBJ2-7	TRBV27	ASSLSTQGYEQY
TRBJ2-2	TRBV27	ARSLIGYTGELF
TRBJ2-7	TRBV5-1	ASSRSGTGGRREQY
TRBJ2-7	TRBV20-1	SAREDRAYEQY
TRBJ2-1	TRBV29-1	SVGGGSSYNEQF
TRBJ2-1	TRBV10-3	AISRQGVYNEQF
TRBJ2-2	TRBV20-1	SARATSGIANTGELF
TRBJ2-7	TRBV7-9	ASSPGRGPEQY
TRBJ2-5	TRBV27	ASSQLRVLAGIQETQY
TRBJ2-2	TRBV11-2	ASSFSWVPTGELF
TRBJ1-1	TRBV2	ASSGTAPGTEAF
TRBJ2-4	TRBV20-1	SARGGGGKNIQY
TRBJ2-7	TRBV5-1	ASSLAQGGYEQY
TRBJ1-2	TRBV12-3/TRBV12-4	ASRGPYSFGYT
TRBJ1-2	TRBV2	ASSEGGINYGYT
TRBJ2-5	TRBV19	ASSIGTSGGQETQY
TRBJ2-3	TRBV27	ASSLGQGPPDTQY
TRBJ2-3	TRBV4-2	ASSQDRTSGNRDTQY
TRBJ2-2	TRBV5-5	ASSLTGGRNTGELF
TRBJ2-2	TRBV4-1	ASSQVSLNTGELF
TRBJ2-2	TRBV9	ASSRGRDGTGELF
TRBJ2-1	TRBV2	ASPPRQRSYNEQF
TRBJ1-5	TRBV19	ASSRRAVNQPQH
TRBJ1-2	TRBV19	ASSIGTRTNYGYT
TRBJ1-1	TRBV12-3/TRBV12-4	ASSWGGNTEAF
TRBJ2-7	TRBV7-9	ASRSGPTYEQY
TRBJ2-7	TRBV3-1	ASSPWTSGNDYEQY
TRBJ2-7	TRBV20-1	SASGTSDRPLEQY
TRBJ1-1	TRBV13	ASSYHKGGDWEAF
NA	TRBV5-1	ASSLDTLGGTQY
TRBJ2-7	TRBV29-1	SVLTSYEQY
TRBJ2-5	TRBV30	AWTALAGAVQETQY